Included here is one T cell receptor (beta chain) sequence, with context. Participants spanned ages about 18 to 90 years and resided in fewer than 30 US areas. This sample stems from a study of blood T cell repertoires in COVID-19. Sequencing was performed with immunoSEQ multiplex PCR; in TCRdb, only in-frame clones are kept and a portion is missing. Altogether about 180,000 clones are present, over 75% being singletons, with the ten largest covering 9%. The clonotype comes from a woman in her late teens or twenties who had recovered from COVID-19. Material for sequencing was PBMCs or T cells enriched from blood (not recorded which).

The CDR3 loop reads CASSSLPWGTVGAYGYTF. The CDR3 nucleotides read TGTGCCAGCAGTTCCCTTCCCTGGGGCACCGTGGGGGCCTATGGCTACACCTTC. This chain joins TRBV27 and TRBJ1-2; D may be TRBD1 (6 bases). Trimming pared 4 bases from V and 4 bases from J, leaving 25 bases between. The germline V gene encodes CDR1 MNHEY and CDR2 SMNVEV (reference sequence). The CDR3 consists of 18 residues.